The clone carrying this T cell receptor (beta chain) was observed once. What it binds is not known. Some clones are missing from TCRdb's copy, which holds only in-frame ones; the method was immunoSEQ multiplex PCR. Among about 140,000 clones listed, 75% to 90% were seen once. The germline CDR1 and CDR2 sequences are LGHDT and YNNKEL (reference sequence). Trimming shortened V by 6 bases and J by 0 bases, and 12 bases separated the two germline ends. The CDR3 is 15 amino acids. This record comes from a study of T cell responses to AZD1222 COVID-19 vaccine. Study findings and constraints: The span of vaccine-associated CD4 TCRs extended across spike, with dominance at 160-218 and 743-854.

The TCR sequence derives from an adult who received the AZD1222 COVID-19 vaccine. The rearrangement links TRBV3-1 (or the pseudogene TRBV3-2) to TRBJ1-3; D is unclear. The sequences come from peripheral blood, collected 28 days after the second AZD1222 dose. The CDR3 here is CASSRAATSGNTIYF. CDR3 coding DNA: TGTGCCAGCAGTAGGGCTGCTACCTCTGGAAACACCATATATTTT.